This T cell receptor beta chain derives from a study of post-analysis software for immune sequencing data. Points from the study as a whole: In patients, four to six TRBV segments were more frequent than in controls, with TRBV5-6, TRBV5-1 and TRBV20-1 among them. Controls showed significantly higher normalized Chao1 diversity than did multiple sclerosis patients. Strong same-batch co-clustering of samples appeared with F measure clustering.

The V and J ends lost 5 bases and 7 bases respectively, with 18 bases between them. This CDR3 has 15 amino acids. Prepared TCR beta cDNA libraries contained unique molecular identifiers. TCRdb processed the PCR reads anew with MiXCR; each CDR3 protein has one entry. The table has about 800,000 distinct CDR3 sequences, 25% to 30% seen once. With respect to this clonotype: Its specificity is not known.

The chain joins TRBV12-3 or TRBV12-4 to TRBJ2-1, with D possibly being TRBD1 (6 bases). Sequenced sample: blood. The receptor was isolated from a girl aged 10-17 years with multiple sclerosis. The CDR3 sequence is CASSKGVRGGNEQFF. CDR3 sequence (DNA): TGTGCCAGCAGTAAGGGGGTTAGAGGTGGGAATGAGCAGTTCTTC.